These 18 T cell receptor beta chains were sequenced from one sample in a study of cytomegalovirus exposure and HLA in healthy donors. PCR employed 60 Vbeta and 13 Jbeta primers. Assay used: immunoSEQ multiplex PCR; TCRdb lists only in-frame clones, some missing. The sample lists 160,000 or so clones; around 77% were seen once. Material for sequencing was PBMCs. All receptors come from a man aged 55 to 70 in good health and CMV-seronegative.

The chain links TRBV28 to TRBJ2-2; D may be TRBD2 (6 bases). The CDR3 has 15 residues. Germline loops: CDR1 MDHEN, CDR2 SYDVKM. V lost 5 bases and J lost 0, with 10 bases in between. CDR3 sequence: CASSVGGTNTGELFF. The CDR3 DNA reads as TGTGCCAGCAGTGTTGGGGGGACGAACACCGGGGAGCTGTTTTTT. The full variable domain, in which reference TRBV28 and TRBJ2-2 provide the parts outside the CDR3, is DVKVTQSSRYLVKRTGEKVFLECVQDMDHENMFWYRQDPGLGLRLIYFSYDVKMKEKGDIPEGYSVSREKKERFSLILESASTNQTSMYLCASSVGGTNTGELFFGEGSRLTVL.

V is TRBV6-5 and J is TRBJ2-3; 9 bases match TRBD2. V was pared by 0 bases and J by 1 base, with 2 bases of the junction left unmatched. CDR3 length: 16 residues. Germline lookup yields CDR1 MNHEY and CDR2 SVGAGI. CDR3 in amino acids: CASSYSGGGGTDTQYF. The CDR3 DNA is TGTGCCAGCAGTTACTCAGGCGGGGGGGGCACAGATACGCAGTATTTT.

The rearrangement joins TRBV28 to TRBJ1-6; 8 bases map to TRBD1. The CDR3 covers 14 residues. Per germline, CDR1 MDHEN and CDR2 SYDVKM. The J segment lost 8 bases and the V segment lost 4 bases, leaving 4 bases of the junction unmatched. The CDR3 here is CASSSAQGDSPLHF. CDR3 nucleotide sequence: TGTGCCAGCAGTTCGGCACAGGGGGATTCACCCCTCCACTTT.

CDR3: CASSLANGGLIYEQYF. DNA for the CDR3: TGTGCCAGCAGCTTGGCCAATGGGGGACTCATCTACGAGCAGTACTTC. The chain employs TRBV5-5 and TRBJ2-7; TRBD2 might be the D (6 bases). V was shortened by 0 bases and J by 3 bases, with 16 bases between the two germline ends. The CDR3 extends over 16 amino acids. Germline V gene data show CDR1 as SGHKS and CDR2 as YYEKEE (reference sequence).

The chain joins TRBV28 to TRBJ2-7, with TRBD1 matching over 10 bases. CDR3 length: 14 residues. From germline, CDR1 is MDHEN and CDR2 SYDVKM. Germline trimming cut 2 bases from V and 8 bases from J; bases unmatched to any gene: 6. The CDR3 DNA reads TGTGCCAGCAGTTTACGAGAGACAGGGGGCCAGCAGTACTTC. Translated: CASSLRETGGQQYF.

The V gene is TRBV21-1, the J gene TRBJ1-5; TRBD1, the table's D call, was not compared with the DNA. TRBV21-1 is a documented pseudogene. This CDR3 has 15 residues. The CDR3 coding sequence is TGTGCCAGCAGCAAAGGGTGGGCACCGGATCAGCCCCAGCATTTT. Amino acids: CASSKGWAPDQPQHF.

The CDR3 sequence is CASSPPLAGDTQYF. The CDR3 DNA follows: TGTGCCAGCTCACCACCACTAGCGGGGGATACGCAGTATTTT. This rearrangement joins TRBV18 to TRBJ2-3; 10 bases match TRBD2. Per the germline V gene, CDR1 is KGHSH and CDR2 is LQKENI. The CDR3 runs to 14 residues. Germline trimming cut 0 bases from V and 6 bases from J; bases unmatched to any gene: 0. The full variable domain, completed using reference TRBV18 and TRBJ2-3, is NAGVMQNPRHLVRRRGQEARLRCSPMKGHSHVYWYRQLPEEGLKFMVYLQKENIIDESGMPKERFSAEFPKEGPSILRIQQVVRGDSAAYFCASSPPLAGDTQYFGPGTRLTVL.

This chain joins TRBV13 and TRBJ2-5, with D perhaps TRBD2 (7 bases). The tail of the sequence fits TRBJ2-7 better, so the J call may be wrong. Germline values: CDR1 PRHDT, CDR2 FYEKMQ (reference sequence). The CDR3 consists of 15 residues. CDR3 coding DNA: TGTGCCAGCAGCTTAAGAGGGGGGGCCTTTGACGAGCAGTACTTC. It is translated as CASSLRGGAFDEQYF.

The rearrangement links TRBV19 to TRBJ1-2; no clear D. This CDR3 is built from 14 residues. V lost 4 bases, J lost 5 bases, and 14 bases lay in between. Germline assignment: CDR1 LNHDA and CDR2 SQIVND (reference sequence). DNA of the CDR3: TGTGCCAGTAGTACTCCGGTGACACCTTATGGCTACACCTTC. Its protein is CASSTPVTPYGYTF.

The gene calls are TRBV28 and TRBJ1-5; D may be TRBD1 (5 bases). The CDR3 sequence is 12 residues long. Deletions cut 7 bases from V and 3 bases from J, with 7 bases between. Germline V gene lookup returns CDR1 MDHEN and CDR2 SYDVKM. The CDR3 here is CASTGNNQPQHF. In nucleotides, the CDR3 is TGTGCCAGCACAGGGAACAATCAGCCCCAGCATTTT. Full variable domain (remainder filled in from reference TRBV28 and TRBJ1-5): DVKVTQSSRYLVKRTGEKVFLECVQDMDHENMFWYRQDPGLGLRLIYFSYDVKMKEKGDIPEGYSVSREKKERFSLILESASTNQTSMYLCASTGNNQPQHFGDGTRLSIL.

The chain recombines TRBV4-1 with TRBJ2-7, with D perhaps TRBD1 (5 bases). Germline-derived CDR1 and CDR2 are MGHRA and YSYEKL. V was cut by 1 base and J by 0 bases, with 16 bases left in between. This CDR3 is built from 17 residues. As DNA, the CDR3 is TGCGCCAGCAGCCAAGTAGGCACGAGACAGTACTCCTACGAGCAGTACTTC. This codes for CASSQVGTRQYSYEQYF.

This clone was picked up a small number of times. This chain links TRBV12-5 with TRBJ1-5, with a possible D match to TRBD1 (5 bases). Per the germline V gene, CDR1 is LGHNT and CDR2 is FRNRAP. Between the trimmed V and J ends, which lost 4 bases and 0 bases, there was a span of 22 bases. The length of the CDR3 is 19 residues. The DNA for the CDR3 is TGTGCTAGTGGTTACGGACCGGGACTGATTACCAATAGCAATCAGCCCCAGCATTTT. Its protein is CASGYGPGLITNSNQPQHF.

This clone was detected only a few times. A much larger clone is a single base away; this may be a read error. This CDR3 is also generated by other DNA sequences in the sample. This chain's CDR3 is CASSQERGGQETQYF. The CDR3 DNA follows: TGCGCCAGCAGCCAAGAGCGGGGGGGCCAAGAGACCCAGTACTTC. The V and J genes are TRBV4-1 and TRBJ2-5; 9 nucleotides align to TRBD2. Unmatched junction bases numbered 0, after V lost 0 bases and J lost 1 base. This CDR3 is 15 amino acids long. From germline, CDR1 is MGHRA and CDR2 YSYEKL.

The chain links TRBV7-8 to TRBJ2-1, with 7 bases lining up with TRBD2. This CDR3 has 15 amino acids. The junction had 7 bases not matched to a gene; V was cut back by 5 bases and J by 3 bases. Germline V gives CDR1 SGHVS, CDR2 FQNEAQ. The CDR3 DNA reads as TGTGCCAGCAGCCCTGGGACTATCAGCTACAATGAGCAGTTCTTC. This encodes CASSPGTISYNEQFF. Drawing the rest from reference TRBV7-8 and TRBJ2-1, the complete variable domain is GAGVSQSPRYKVAKRGQDVALRCDPISGHVSLFWYQQALGQGPEFLTYFQNEAQLDKSGLPSDRFFAERPEGSVSTLKIQRTQQEDSAVYLCASSPGTISYNEQFFGPGTRLTVL.

The chain is built from TRBV2 and TRBJ2-5; 7 nucleotides line up with TRBD1. Germline-derived CDR1 and CDR2 are SNHLY and FYNNEI. The CDR3 spans 13 residues. Unmatched junction bases numbered 4, after V lost 9 bases and J lost 0 bases. CDR3 bases: TGTGCCAGGAGCAGGGGGTACCAAGAGACCCAGTACTTC. It specifies CARSRGYQETQYF.

The chain is built from TRBV4-1 and TRBJ2-5; D not resolved. V lost 4 bases, J lost 2 bases, and 14 bases lay in between. Germline loops: CDR1 MGHRA, CDR2 YSYEKL. The CDR3 spans 15 residues. The CDR3 DNA follows: TGCGCCAGCAGCCGCACGGTGAGCGTACAAGAGACCCAGTACTTC. Translating it yields CASSRTVSVQETQYF.

This chain links TRBV30 with TRBJ2-3, with 7 bases identical to TRBD2. Germline-derived CDR1 and CDR2 are GTSNPN and SVGIG (reference sequence). This CDR3 comprises 15 residues. Trimming at V came to 2 bases and at J to 7 bases, leaving 12 bases not matched to a gene. CDR3: CAWSLRGVGSNTQYF. CDR3 nucleotides: TGTGCCTGGAGTCTCCGGGGGGTCGGATCCAATACGCAGTATTTT.

The rearrangement joins TRBV4-3 to TRBJ2-5; TRBD1 agrees at 7 bases. The better agreement between TRBJ2-7 and the DNA end casts doubt on the J call. Germline V gene sequence: CDR1 LGHNA, CDR2 YSLEER. The length of the CDR3 is 15 residues. As DNA, the CDR3 is TGCGCCAGCAGCCAAGGACAGGGAAGTCACTACGAGCAGTACTTC. This encodes CASSQGQGSHYEQYF.